This TCR beta chain was retrieved from a study of T cell changes during pregnancy in multiple sclerosis. TCRdb's table, derived via immunoSEQ multiplex PCR, lists solely in-frame clones and lacks some. Of roughly 48,000 clones detected, just over 85% appear once; the ten largest clones hold around 1.2%. V lost 7 bases and J 0 bases, leaving 13 bases between the germline ends. The CDR3 has 14 amino acids. Germline V gene sequence: CDR1 SGHNT, CDR2 YYREEE (reference sequence). Sequenced material: CD4+ T cells from peripheral blood mononuclear cells, taken in the second trimester of pregnancy. The gene calls are TRBV5-4 and TRBJ2-5, with D perhaps TRBD1 (6 bases). This receptor was identified in a female donor with multiple sclerosis, enrolled in a pregnancy study. In DNA form, the CDR3 reads TGTGCCAGCGAAATCGGGACAAACCAAGAGACCCAGTACTTC. Its translation: CASEIGTNQETQYF.